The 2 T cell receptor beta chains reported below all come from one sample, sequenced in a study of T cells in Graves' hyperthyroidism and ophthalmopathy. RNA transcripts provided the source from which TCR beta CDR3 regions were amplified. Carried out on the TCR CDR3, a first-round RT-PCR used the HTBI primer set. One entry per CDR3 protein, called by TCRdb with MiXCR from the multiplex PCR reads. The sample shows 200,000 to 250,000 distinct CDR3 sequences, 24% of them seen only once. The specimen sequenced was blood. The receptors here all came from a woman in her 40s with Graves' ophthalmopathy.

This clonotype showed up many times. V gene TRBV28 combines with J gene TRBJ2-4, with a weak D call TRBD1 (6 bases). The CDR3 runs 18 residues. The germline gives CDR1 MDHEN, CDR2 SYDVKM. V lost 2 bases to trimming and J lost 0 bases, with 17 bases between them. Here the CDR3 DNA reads TGTGCCAGCAGTTTAGGGCAGTGGGGGCTTCCAGCCAAAAACATTCAGTACTTC. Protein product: CASSLGQWGLPAKNIQYF.

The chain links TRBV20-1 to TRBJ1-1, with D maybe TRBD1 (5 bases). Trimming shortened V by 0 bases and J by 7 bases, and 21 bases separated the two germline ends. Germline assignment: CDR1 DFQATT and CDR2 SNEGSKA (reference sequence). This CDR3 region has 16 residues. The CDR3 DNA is TGCAGTGCTAGAGACGCCGCGGCTCGCGGGGGAGGTGAAGCTTTCTTT. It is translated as CSARDAAARGGGEAFF.